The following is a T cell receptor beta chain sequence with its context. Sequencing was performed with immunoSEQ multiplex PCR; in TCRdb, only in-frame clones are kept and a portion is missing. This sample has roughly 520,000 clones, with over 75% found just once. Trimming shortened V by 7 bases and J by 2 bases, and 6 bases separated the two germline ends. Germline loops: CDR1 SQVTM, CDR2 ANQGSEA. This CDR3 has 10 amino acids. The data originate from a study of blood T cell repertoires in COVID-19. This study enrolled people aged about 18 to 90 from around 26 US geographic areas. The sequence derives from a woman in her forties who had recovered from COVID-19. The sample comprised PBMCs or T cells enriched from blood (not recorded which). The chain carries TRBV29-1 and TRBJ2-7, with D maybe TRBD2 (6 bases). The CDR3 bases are TGCAGCGGCGGGACCTACGAGCAGTACTTC. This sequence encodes CSGGTYEQYF.